This T cell receptor beta chain was obtained from a study of neurological immune-mediated disorders. Study results and limitations: None of the CDR3 amino acid sequences of expanded clones were shared across subjects, and this suggested private repertoires in all groups.

Volunteers attending a blood bank in Maryland, USA, served as healthy controls. The unsorted libraries were prepared from 2 million PBMCs (stored at -80 C). As for the cDNA, it was generated by 5'RACE with 10-nucleotide random UMIs. TCRdb processed the 5' RACE reads anew with MiXCR; each CDR3 protein has one entry. There are roughly 60,000 distinct CDR3 sequences in the sample; over 9.5% occur only once, and less than 2% lies in the top ten. This clonotype was recorded many times. Its antigen is unidentified. Trimming left V 4 bases short and J 4 bases short, with 20 bases between. The CDR3 length is 17 residues. Germline V lookup: CDR1 MDHEN, CDR2 SYDVKM.

The source material was PBMCs. The J gene is TRBJ2-1, the V gene TRBV28; D may match TRBD1 or TRBD2 (6 bases each). This TCR was sampled from a man in his sixties in good health. CDR3 sequence reads: CASSSPGWGASYNEQFF. Written as DNA, the CDR3 is TGTGCCAGCAGTTCCCCGGGATGGGGGGCATCTTACAATGAGCAGTTCTTC.